The TCR beta chain under discussion was sequenced for a study of blood T cells in healthy people across ages. A J-beta primer mix and a sample-barcoded 5' primer were used in a second PCR of about 7 to 12 cycles. A minimum of 3 million CDR3-containing paired-end reads was obtained for each sample. TCRdb reprocessed the 5' RACE reads via MiXCR and lists one record per CDR3 protein. The table shows approximately 960,000 distinct CDR3 sequences, with under 35% occurring only once. There are 15 residues in the CDR3. Germline V gene sequence: CDR1 SGHTA, CDR2 FQGNSA. Trimming shortened V by 5 bases and J by 0 bases, and 10 bases separated the two germline ends. Study results and limitations: There was a strong correlation between TCR beta diversity and naive T cell percentage.

This clonotype showed up just a few times. Its antigen remains unknown. These data also formed part of another study, on T cells of mothers and their children.

The sequencing sample was made of blood. The chain couples TRBV7-2 to TRBJ2-2, with D unclear. This TCR derives from a middle-aged woman in good health. The CDR3 bases are TGTGCCAGCAGCCCCGGACCCGCGAACACCGGGGAGCTGTTTTTT. Encoded protein: CASSPGPANTGELFF.